This TCR beta chain was documented in a study of T cells in Graves' hyperthyroidism and ophthalmopathy. Regarding the study as a whole: The blood repertoire included most of the expanded thyroid clonotypes above 0.001.

Patients aged 18 to 65 with hyperthyroidism were newly diagnosed, with duration under 2 months. Each 10 ml fresh peripheral blood draw supplied the PBMCs. This clonotype was recorded a few times. Its antigen is unknown. What was amplified from RNA transcripts were TCR beta CDR3 regions. TCR CDR3 underwent first-round RT-PCR with the HTBI primer set. Each CDR3 protein gets one entry after TCRdb re-called the multiplex PCR reads with MiXCR. The table lists about 360,000 distinct CDR3 sequences, around a quarter of them singletons, with around four fifths in the top ten. The source of this sequence is a man aged 50 to 59 with Graves' hyperthyroidism. The specimen was blood.

Here the CDR3 DNA reads TGTGCCAGCAGCGCACACAGGGGGCCGACCTACAATGAGCAGTTCTTC. Its translation: CASSAHRGPTYNEQFF. The chain is built from TRBV7-6 and TRBJ2-1; 9 bases are a match to TRBD1. The CDR3 extends over 16 amino acids. The J segment lost 2 bases and the V segment lost 5 bases, leaving 7 bases of the junction unmatched. CDR1 SGHVS and CDR2 FNYEAQ come from the germline V gene.